Shown below are 8 T cell receptor beta chains from a single sample sequenced in a study of vaccination and CD4 T cells after COVID-19. Their cognate antigens are unknown. Time point noted: late sampling 161 to 241 days after vaccination in a few convalescent patients. Sample treatment: roughly 10-day PBMC culture with coronavirus spike peptide pools or control peptides (ViraFEST assay). With the Oncomine TCR Beta short-read assay, DNA from cultured CD4+ T cells was sequenced. TCRdb analysed the PCR reads with MiXCR anew, one entry per CDR3 protein. The sample records around 27,000 distinct CDR3 sequences, 36% being singletons. This material consisted of CD4+ T cells from blood, cultured in vitro, taken about 7 months after SARS-CoV-2 vaccination. The receptors derive from a human donor who had recovered from COVID-19.

This clonotype was found a few times. J is TRBJ1-1 and V is TRBV19; TRBD1 agrees at 8 bases. Trimming at V came to 6 bases and at J to 5 bases, leaving 11 bases not matched to a gene. The CDR3 runs to 15 residues. CDR1 is LNHDA and CDR2 is SQIVND in the germline V gene (reference sequence). The CDR3 sequence is CASRTTHRGGTEAFF. The CDR3 bases are TGTGCCAGTAGGACTACTCACAGGGGGGGGACTGAAGCTTTCTTT.

The chain combines TRBV7-3 with TRBJ2-3; D gene uncertain. Trimming shortened V by 5 bases and J by 2 bases, and 8 bases separated the two germline ends. From germline, CDR1 is SGHTA and CDR2 FQGTGA. The CDR3 loop spans 13 amino acids. The CDR3 sequence is CASSPAVTDTQYF. CDR3 sequence (DNA): TGTGCCAGCAGCCCCGCTGTCACAGATACGCAGTATTTT.

This chain links TRBV27 with TRBJ1-6; D is possibly TRBD1 (6 bases). CDR1 is MNHEY and CDR2 is SMNVEV in the germline V gene (reference sequence). V was pared by 2 bases and J by 7 bases, with 12 bases between. The CDR3 spans 15 residues. Here the CDR3 reads CASSLGGHRNSPLHF. The CDR3 DNA follows: TGTGCCAGCAGTTTAGGGGGACACAGAAATTCACCCCTCCACTTT.

This clonotype turned up a few times. The gene calls are TRBV6-1 and TRBJ2-1; 10 bases line up with TRBD2. V was pared by 6 bases and J by 5 bases, with 7 bases of the junction left unmatched. Germline CDR1 and CDR2: MNHNS and SASEGT. The CDR3 totals 15 residues. The CDR3 DNA follows: TGTGCCAGCAGACCATGGACTAGCGGTAACAATGAGCAGTTCTTC. Its protein product is CASRPWTSGNNEQFF.

The chain uses TRBV11-1 and TRBJ2-7, with a possible D match to TRBD1 (6 bases). The CDR3 runs 16 residues. Germline CDR1 SGHAT, CDR2 FQDESV (reference sequence). Trimming removed 0 bases at V and 1 base at J, with 13 bases between. In nucleotides, the CDR3 is TGTGCCAGCAGCTTAGCGGGGCAGGGGAGATCCTACGAGCAGTACTTC. This codes for CASSLAGQGRSYEQYF.

The V and J genes are TRBV5-4 and TRBJ2-1; no definite D call. Germline-derived CDR1 and CDR2 are SGHNT and YYREEE (reference sequence). The V gene lost 4 bases and the J gene lost 6 bases, with 17 bases spanning the gap. This CDR3 comprises 15 residues. The CDR3 region is CASSLPTNRPNEQFF. For the CDR3, the DNA is TGTGCCAGCAGCCTCCCTACCAATAGGCCCAATGAGCAGTTCTTC.

The chain couples TRBV20-1 to TRBJ1-2; no definite D call. This CDR3 region has 11 residues. The germline CDR1 and CDR2 sequences are DFQATT and SNEGSKA (reference sequence). V was shortened by 3 bases and J by 7 bases, with 9 bases between the two germline ends. CDR3 nucleotides: TGCAGTGCTAGGGGCGTGGGTGGCTACACCTTC. This gives the protein CSARGVGGYTF.

This clonotype showed up just a few times. The chain joins TRBV20-1 to TRBJ2-7; possible D gene TRBD2, 6 bases. V lost 3 bases and J 6 bases, leaving 12 bases between the germline ends. The CDR3 is 12 residues long. Per the germline V gene, CDR1 is DFQATT and CDR2 is SNEGSKA (reference sequence). For the CDR3, the DNA is TGCAGTGCTAGTTTCAGGGAGGTCGAGCAGTACTTC. The encoded protein is CSASFREVEQYF.